Below, 15 T cell receptor beta chains from the same sample are listed, as sequenced in a study of graft-versus-host responses after intestinal transplantation. Generated by immunoSEQ multiplex PCR, the TCRdb table keeps only in-frame clones and is missing some. This sample yields tens of thousands of clones, of which roughly 91% are seen a single time; roughly 2% belongs to the top ten. Antigen specificity for these receptors is unknown. The material sequenced was unstimulated CD8+ T cells sorted from spleen or lymph node cells, taken before intestinal transplant. The receptors derive from a human donor who received an intestinal transplant.

The V and J genes are TRBV7-6 and TRBJ2-3; the match to TRBD2 covers 9 bases. Germline V CDR1 and CDR2: SGHVS, FNYEAQ. The CDR3 extends over 16 amino acids. V lost 5 bases, J lost 6 bases, and 12 bases stayed unmatched. CDR3 DNA sequence: TGTGCCAGCAGCATGCCGGGACTAGCAGTTTTGGATACGCAGTATTTT. Residues: CASSMPGLAVLDTQYF. Filled out from reference TRBV7-6 and TRBJ2-3, the complete variable domain reads GAGVSQSPRYKVTKRGQDVALRCDPISGHVSLYWYRQALGQGPEFLTYFNYEAQQDKSGLPNDRFSAERPEGSISTLTIQRTEQRDSAMYRCASSMPGLAVLDTQYFGPGTRLTVL.

The chain has TRBV27 and TRBJ1-5; D is unclear. Trimming stripped 0 bases from V and 6 bases from J, with 6 bases between. Germline assignment: CDR1 MNHEY and CDR2 SMNVEV (reference sequence). The CDR3 runs to 13 residues. CDR3 sequence (DNA): TGTGCCAGCAGTTTATCTGGCGGTCAGCCCCAGCATTTT. Protein product: CASSLSGGQPQHF.

In the case of this clone: Within the sample, other DNA sequences also encode this same CDR3. The chain is built from TRBV4-3 and TRBJ2-7, with 7 bases lining up with TRBD1. The V segment lost 0 bases and the J segment 0 bases; nucleotides outside the gene matches: 5. The CDR3 consists of 16 residues. Per the germline V gene, CDR1 is LGHNA and CDR2 is YSLEER. The CDR3 coding sequence is TGCGCCAGCAGCCAAGATCGGACAGGAACCTCCTACGAGCAGTACTTC. It translates to CASSQDRTGTSYEQYF.

This sequence joins TRBV27 and TRBJ1-1; TRBD1 matches 9 bases. Germline-derived CDR1 and CDR2 are MNHEY and SMNVEV (reference sequence). V was pared by 7 bases and J by 10 bases, with 4 bases of the junction left unmatched. CDR3 length: 11 amino acids. CDR3: CASTGTGLAFF. The CDR3 DNA sequence: TGTGCCAGCACCGGGACAGGGTTAGCTTTCTTT.

The chain uses TRBV7-9 and TRBJ2-5; no reliable D call. This CDR3 contains 14 residues. Per the germline V gene, CDR1 is SEHNR and CDR2 is FQNEAQ (reference sequence). The ends were cut back, 4 bases at V and 3 bases at J, with 12 bases in the middle. The chain's CDR3 is CASSWPTGKETQYF. CDR3 DNA sequence: TGTGCCAGCAGCTGGCCGACTGGAAAAGAGACCCAGTACTTC. Variable domain in full (rest from reference TRBV7-9 and TRBJ2-5): DTGVSQNPRHKITKRGQNVTFRCDPISEHNRLYWYRQTLGQGPEFLTYFQNEAQLEKSRLLSDRFSAERPKGSFSTLEIQRTEQGDSAMYLCASSWPTGKETQYFGPGTRLLVL.

This sequence joins TRBV7-2 and TRBJ1-1; 9 bases fit TRBD1. This CDR3 has 12 residues. Trimming took 8 bases from V and 5 from J; bases not matched to a gene: 3. CDR1 SGHTA and CDR2 FQGNSA come from the germline V gene. This CDR3 reads CASVDRGTEAFF. CDR3 in DNA: TGTGCCAGCGTTGACAGGGGGACTGAAGCTTTCTTT.

The chain employs TRBV4-3 and TRBJ2-1; TRBD2 matches 14 bases. V shed 2 bases, J shed 12 bases, and the junction held 9 bases outside the gene matches. Germline values: CDR1 LGHNA, CDR2 YSLEER. The CDR3 is 16 residues long. This CDR3 is CASSQTLGLAGGWQFF. CDR3 bases: TGCGCCAGCAGCCAAACTCTTGGACTAGCGGGGGGTTGGCAGTTCTTC.

For the CDR3, the DNA is TGCGCCAGCAGCATTCGGGACAGGGGCTACGAGCAGTACTTC. Translation: CASSIRDRGYEQYF. The chain uses TRBV5-1 and TRBJ2-7, with 10 bases lining up with TRBD1. Germline lookup yields CDR1 SGHRS and CDR2 YFSETQ. The V gene end was trimmed by 4 bases and the J gene end by 3 bases; junction bases not matched to a gene: 4. The CDR3 loop spans 14 amino acids.

This clone came up a few times. This chain connects TRBV27 to TRBJ1-4; D gene unclear. The CDR3 runs 14 residues. V gave up 3 bases and J gave up 0 bases, with 5 bases separating them. CDR1 MNHEY and CDR2 SMNVEV come from the germline V gene (reference sequence). The CDR3 sequence: CASSLRATNEKLFF. The CDR3 coding sequence is TGTGCCAGCAGTTTGAGGGCAACTAATGAAAAACTGTTTTTT. Based on the CDR3 plus reference TRBV27 and TRBJ1-4, the full variable domain is EAQVTQNPRYLITVTGKKLTVTCSQNMNHEYMSWYRQDPGLGLRQIYYSMNVEVTDKGDVPEGYKVSRKEKRNFPLILESPSPNQTSLYFCASSLRATNEKLFFGSGTQLSVL.

This clone occurred once. The J gene is TRBJ1-2, the V gene TRBV5-1, with D possibly TRBD1 on 6 matching bases. The V gene's germline CDR1 is SGHRS and CDR2 YFSETQ. The CDR3 sequence is 13 residues long. Trimming removed 4 bases from V and 2 bases from J, with 9 bases in between. The DNA for the CDR3 is TGCGCCAGCAGCCCCGGACAGAACTATGGCTACACCTTC. Translation gives CASSPGQNYGYTF.

The gene calls are TRBV5-1 and TRBJ1-4; 7 bases fit TRBD1. Germline CDR1 SGHRS, CDR2 YFSETQ. This CDR3 region has 14 residues. V lost 0 bases, J lost 7 bases, and 3 bases stayed unmatched. In DNA, the CDR3 is TGCGCCAGCAGCTTGGGGCCAGGGGGTGAAAAACTGTTTTTT. Protein sequence: CASSLGPGGEKLFF.

The chain recombines TRBV9 with TRBJ2-3; D might be TRBD2 (7 bases). This CDR3 comprises 16 residues. The germline gives CDR1 SGDLS, CDR2 YYNGEE. Trimming removed 2 bases at V and 0 bases at J, with 13 bases between. This chain's CDR3 is CASSVVEGGSTDTQYF. CDR3 DNA: TGTGCCAGCAGCGTCGTCGAGGGGGGGAGCACAGATACGCAGTATTTT.

The chain couples TRBV27 to TRBJ2-7; 7 bases map to TRBD1. The CDR3 covers 14 residues. V shed 5 bases, J shed 2 bases, and the junction held 6 bases outside the gene matches. Germline assignment: CDR1 MNHEY and CDR2 SMNVEV (reference sequence). The CDR3 spells CASSDRQGTYEQYF. The CDR3 DNA reads as TGTGCCAGCAGTGACAGACAGGGAACCTACGAGCAGTACTTC.

This chain uses TRBV4-3 with TRBJ1-5; 8 bases fit TRBD1. The V gene end was trimmed by 0 bases and the J gene end by 5 bases; junction bases not matched to a gene: 3. Germline lookup yields CDR1 LGHNA and CDR2 YSLEER. The CDR3 sequence is 15 residues long. The CDR3, as DNA: TGCGCCAGCAGCCAAGATCGGGGACAGGATCAGCCCCAGCATTTT. It encodes CASSQDRGQDQPQHF.

The chain couples TRBV7-9 to TRBJ1-2; D remains unclear. This CDR3 spans 11 amino acids. CDR1 and CDR2 (germline): SEHNR, FQNEAQ (reference sequence). V was shortened by 5 bases and J by 8 bases, with 9 bases between the two germline ends. Here the CDR3 reads CASSTTDGYTF. The CDR3 nucleotides read TGTGCCAGCAGCACGACTGACGGCTACACCTTC.